The 19 T cell receptor beta chains presented below share a single source sample, sequenced in a study of blood T cell repertoires in COVID-19. Some clones are missing from TCRdb's copy, which holds only in-frame ones; the method was immunoSEQ multiplex PCR. Of over 70,000 clones listed, approximately 80% are singletons. The source material was peripheral blood. The receptors come from a woman of 80 years or more with acute or convalescent COVID-19.

This chain connects TRBV15 to TRBJ1-2; maybe TRBD1 (6 bases). Germline lookup yields CDR1 LNHNV and CDR2 YYDKDF (reference sequence). V was shortened by 1 base and J by 0 bases, with 9 bases between the two germline ends. The CDR3 spans 15 residues. The CDR3 loop is CATSRGQDANYGYTF. In DNA, the CDR3 is TGTGCCACCAGCAGAGGACAGGACGCTAACTATGGCTACACCTTC.

The V and J genes are TRBV7-2 and TRBJ1-2; TRBD1 aligns across 11 bases. Germline V gene lookup returns CDR1 SGHTA and CDR2 FQGNSA. V lost 5 bases and J lost 3; bases outside the gene matches: 5. This CDR3 is built from 15 residues. The CDR3 reads CASSPWDRGDYGYTF. The CDR3 DNA follows: TGTGCCAGCAGCCCCTGGGACAGGGGGGACTATGGCTACACCTTC. The full variable domain, with the rest looked up from reference TRBV7-2 and TRBJ1-2, is GAGVSQSPSNKVTEKGKDVELRCDPISGHTALYWYRQSLGQGLEFLIYFQGNSAPDKSGLPSDRFSAERTGGSVSTLTIQRTQQEDSAVYLCASSPWDRGDYGYTFGSGTRLTVV.

The chain is built from TRBV5-1 and TRBJ2-7; D uncertain. Per the germline V gene, CDR1 is SGHRS and CDR2 is YFSETQ. CDR3 length: 15 residues. The germline V and J ends were trimmed by 2 bases and 3 bases, with 15 bases remaining between them. In DNA, the CDR3 is TGCGCCAGCAGCTTCCAGGCAGGCTCAAGCTACGAGCAGTACTTC. Its protein product is CASSFQAGSSYEQYF.

The chain has TRBV14 and TRBJ2-2; 11 bases agree with TRBD2. Germline V lookup: CDR1 SGHDN, CDR2 FVKESK. Trimming removed 5 bases from V and 0 bases from J; junction bases left unmatched: 14. The CDR3 loop spans 20 amino acids. The CDR3 is CASSDGLTSGRVSNTGELFF. CDR3 bases: TGTGCCAGCAGCGACGGGCTAACTAGCGGGAGAGTTTCGAACACCGGGGAGCTGTTTTTT.

This chain uses TRBV3-1 (or the pseudogene TRBV3-2) with TRBJ1-6; D gene ambiguous. The CDR3 contains 12 residues. Germline V gives CDR1 LGHDT, CDR2 YNNKEL (reference sequence). Trimming took 0 bases from V and 9 from J, leaving 3 bases between them. The CDR3 sequence is CASSQDLSPLHF. CDR3 DNA: TGTGCCAGCAGCCAAGATCTTTCACCCCTCCACTTT.

This rearrangement joins TRBV4-2 to TRBJ1-1; D perhaps matches TRBD1 (6 bases). CDR3 length: 12 residues. The germline V gene has CDR1 LGHNA and CDR2 YNFKEQ. V was cut by 4 bases and J by 6 bases, with 9 bases left in between. The CDR3 DNA follows: TGTGCCAGCAGCCCAGGGGTAGCTGAAGCTTTCTTT. Translating it yields CASSPGVAEAFF.

This clone has just one count. The rearrangement links TRBV6-5 to TRBJ2-2; no firm D call. The CDR3 contains 15 residues. Trimming took off 0 bases at V and 8 bases at J, with 13 bases between the two ends. The germline gives CDR1 MNHEY, CDR2 SVGAGI. The chain's CDR3 is CASSYSFPNPGELFF. For the CDR3, the DNA is TGTGCCAGCAGTTACTCGTTCCCAAATCCAGGGGAGCTGTTTTTT.

In its sample, this clone was seen a few times. The chain couples TRBV19 to TRBJ1-2; the match to TRBD1 covers 7 bases. The CDR3 is 13 amino acids. CDR1 is LNHDA, CDR2 SQIVND, per germline (reference sequence). With 3 bases clipped from V and 2 bases from J, the junction kept 0 bases outside the gene matches. CDR3 sequence (DNA): TGTGCCAGTAGTATGGGACAGAACTATGGCTACACCTTC. Translating it yields CASSMGQNYGYTF.

The chain couples TRBV12-3 or TRBV12-4 to TRBJ2-7; D gene uncertain. This CDR3 spans 12 amino acids. Deletions cut 3 bases from V and 0 bases from J, with 3 bases between. The CDR3 here is CASSFNSYEQYF. DNA of the CDR3: TGTGCCAGCAGTTTCAACTCCTACGAGCAGTACTTC.

The chain combines TRBV9 with TRBJ2-5; 14 bases line up with TRBD2. The CDR3 is 18 residues long. In germline, CDR1 is SGDLS, CDR2 YYNGEE. The junction had 10 bases not matched to a gene; V was cut back by 4 bases and J by 2 bases. CDR3 nucleotides: TGTGCCAGCAGCCCAACCCCAGGACTAGCGGGGGGTCAAGAGACCCAGTACTTC. This gives the protein CASSPTPGLAGGQETQYF.

This chain connects TRBV18 to TRBJ2-1, with 9 bases identical to TRBD1. The CDR3 has 14 residues. The germline V gene has CDR1 KGHSH and CDR2 LQKENI. With 6 bases clipped from V and 5 bases from J, the junction kept 5 bases outside the gene matches. The CDR3 DNA reads as TGTGCCAGCTCGCCCCGGGACAGGGACAATGAGCAGTTCTTC. The encoded protein is CASSPRDRDNEQFF. Supplemented by reference TRBV18 and TRBJ2-1, the full variable domain reads NAGVMQNPRHLVRRRGQEARLRCSPMKGHSHVYWYRQLPEEGLKFMVYLQKENIIDESGMPKERFSAEFPKEGPSILRIQQVVRGDSAAYFCASSPRDRDNEQFFGPGTRLTVL.

V and J are TRBV10-3 and TRBJ2-1; 7 positions agree with TRBD1. The J segment lost 0 bases and the V segment lost 7 bases, leaving 3 bases of the junction unmatched. The V gene's germline CDR1 is ENHRY and CDR2 SYGVKD. The CDR3 loop spans 14 amino acids. CDR3: CAITRDSSYNEQFF. CDR3 DNA sequence: TGTGCCATCACCAGGGACAGCTCCTACAATGAGCAGTTCTTC.

This CDR3 is CASRSGTGYEQYF. In nucleotides, the CDR3 is TGTGCCAGCAGGTCCGGGACAGGCTACGAGCAGTACTTC. The genes are TRBV3-1 (or the pseudogene TRBV3-2) and TRBJ2-7; 8 bases are a match to TRBD1. The germline V gene has CDR1 LGHDT and CDR2 YNNKEL (reference sequence). The CDR3 is 13 residues long. The ends lost 6 bases at V and 3 bases at J; junction bases unmatched: 4.

V gene TRBV5-5 combines with J gene TRBJ2-1; D remains ambiguous. The germline V and J ends were trimmed by 0 bases and 0 bases, with 13 bases remaining between them. This CDR3 has 17 amino acids. In germline, CDR1 is SGHKS, CDR2 YYEKEE (reference sequence). CDR3 bases: TGTGCCAGCAGCTTGGATCGGTCTTTGAGCTCCTACAATGAGCAGTTCTTC. This encodes CASSLDRSLSSYNEQFF.

This chain links TRBV6-5 with TRBJ1-6; D not certain. The CDR3 totals 14 residues. The ends were cut back, 7 bases at V and 5 bases at J, with 12 bases in the middle. Germline assignment: CDR1 MNHEY and CDR2 SVGAGI. This CDR3 is CASTDGRNNSPLHF. CDR3 sequence (DNA): TGTGCCAGCACAGATGGGAGAAATAATTCACCCCTCCACTTT.

A note on this clone: The identical CDR3 is also encoded by other nucleotide sequences in the sample. J is TRBJ1-5 and V is TRBV10-3; D gene ambiguous. The CDR3 runs to 12 residues. V was clipped by 10 bases and J by 4 bases, with 11 bases between them. CDR1 is ENHRY and CDR2 is SYGVKD in the germline V gene. The CDR3 nucleotides read TGTGCCACCGCGGGAACGAATCAGCCCCAGCATTTT. Residues: CATAGTNQPQHF.

The chain couples TRBV18 to TRBJ2-7; the match to TRBD1 covers 7 bases. V dropped 2 bases and J dropped 0; count of bases not matched to a gene: 4. The CDR3 runs to 15 residues. Germline-derived CDR1 and CDR2 are KGHSH and LQKENI. In DNA form, the CDR3 reads TGTGCCAGCTCACCATTGGGGGACAGCTCCTACGAGCAGTACTTC. Its protein product is CASSPLGDSSYEQYF.

The chain has TRBV6-5 and TRBJ1-1; perhaps TRBD1 as D (6 bases). The ends were cut back, 4 bases at V and 3 bases at J, with 9 bases in the middle. The CDR3 runs to 13 residues. Germline CDR1 is MNHEY and CDR2 is SVGAGI. This CDR3 reads CASSWGLDTEAFF. The CDR3 DNA reads as TGTGCCAGCAGTTGGGGGCTAGACACTGAAGCTTTCTTT.

The chain has TRBV10-2 and TRBJ2-1, with TRBD2 matching over 11 bases. V lost 1 base, J lost 5 bases, and 4 bases stayed unmatched. The V gene's germline CDR1 is WSHSY and CDR2 SAAADI. This CDR3 is built from 16 residues. The chain's CDR3 is CASSEFLAGGNNEQFF. In DNA, the CDR3 is TGCGCCAGCAGTGAGTTCCTAGCGGGGGGAAACAATGAGCAGTTCTTC.